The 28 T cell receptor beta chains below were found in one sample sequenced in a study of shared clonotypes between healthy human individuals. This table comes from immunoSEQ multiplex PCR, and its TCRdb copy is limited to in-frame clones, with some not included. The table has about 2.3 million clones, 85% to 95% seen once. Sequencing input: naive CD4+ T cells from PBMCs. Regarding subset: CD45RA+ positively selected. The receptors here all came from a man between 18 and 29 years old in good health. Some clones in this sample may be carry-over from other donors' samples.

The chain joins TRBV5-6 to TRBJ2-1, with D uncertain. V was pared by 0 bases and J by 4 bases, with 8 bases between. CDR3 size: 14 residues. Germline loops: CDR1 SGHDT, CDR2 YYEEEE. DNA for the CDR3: TGTGCCAGCAGCTTGGAGTTAAGGTACAATGAGCAGTTCTTC. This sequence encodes CASSLELRYNEQFF.

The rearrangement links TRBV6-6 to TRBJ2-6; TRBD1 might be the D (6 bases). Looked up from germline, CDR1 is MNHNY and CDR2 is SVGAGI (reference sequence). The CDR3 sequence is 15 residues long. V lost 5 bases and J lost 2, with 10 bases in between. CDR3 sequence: CASSDRFTGANVLTF. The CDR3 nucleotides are TGTGCCAGCAGTGACAGGTTTACTGGGGCCAACGTCCTGACTTTC.

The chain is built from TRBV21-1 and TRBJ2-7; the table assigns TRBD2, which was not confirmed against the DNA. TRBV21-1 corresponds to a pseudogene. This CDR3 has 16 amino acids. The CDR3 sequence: CASSKEGSGSSYEQYF. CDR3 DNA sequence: TGTGCCAGCAGCAAAGAAGGTAGCGGGAGCTCCTACGAGCAGTACTTC.

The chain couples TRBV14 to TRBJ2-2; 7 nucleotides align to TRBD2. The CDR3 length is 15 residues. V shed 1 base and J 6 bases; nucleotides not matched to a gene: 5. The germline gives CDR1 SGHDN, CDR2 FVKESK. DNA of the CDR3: TGTGCCAGCAGCCAAGGTAGCGGGTCACCCGGGGAGCTGTTTTTT. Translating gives CASSQGSGSPGELFF.

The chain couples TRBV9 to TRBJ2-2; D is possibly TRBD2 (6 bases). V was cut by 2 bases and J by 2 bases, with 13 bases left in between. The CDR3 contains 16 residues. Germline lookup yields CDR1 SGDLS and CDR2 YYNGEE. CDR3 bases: TGTGCCAGCAGCGTGGGCAGTAGCGGAAACACCGGGGAGCTGTTTTTT. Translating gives CASSVGSSGNTGELFF.

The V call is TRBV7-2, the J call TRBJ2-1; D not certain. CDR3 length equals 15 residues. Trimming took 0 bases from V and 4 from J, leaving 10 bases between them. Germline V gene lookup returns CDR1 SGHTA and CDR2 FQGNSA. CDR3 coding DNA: TGTGCCAGCAGCTTAGCGGGGATTGCGTACAATGAGCAGTTCTTC. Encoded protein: CASSLAGIAYNEQFF.

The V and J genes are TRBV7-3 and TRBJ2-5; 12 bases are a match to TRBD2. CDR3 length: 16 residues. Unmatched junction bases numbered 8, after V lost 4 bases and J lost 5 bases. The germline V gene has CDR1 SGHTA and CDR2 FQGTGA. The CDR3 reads CASSSGTSGRRETQYF. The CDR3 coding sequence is TGTGCCAGCAGCTCCGGGACTAGCGGGCGACGGGAGACCCAGTACTTC.

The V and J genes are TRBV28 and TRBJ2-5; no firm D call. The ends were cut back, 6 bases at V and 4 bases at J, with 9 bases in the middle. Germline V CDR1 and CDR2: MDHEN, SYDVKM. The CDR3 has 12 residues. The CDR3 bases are TGTGCCAGCAGCCTTCGCACAGAGACCCAGTACTTC. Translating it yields CASSLRTETQYF.

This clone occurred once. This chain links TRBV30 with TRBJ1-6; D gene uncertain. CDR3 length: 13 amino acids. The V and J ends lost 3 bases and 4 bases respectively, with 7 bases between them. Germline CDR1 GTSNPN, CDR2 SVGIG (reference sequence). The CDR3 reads CAWRIQYNSPLHF. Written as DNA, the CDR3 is TGTGCCTGGAGGATACAATATAATTCACCCCTCCACTTT. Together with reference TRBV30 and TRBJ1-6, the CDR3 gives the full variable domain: SQTIHQWPATLVQPVGSPLSLECTVEGTSNPNLYWYRQAAGRGLQLLFYSVGIGQISSEVPQNLSASRPQDRQFILSSKKLLLSDSGFYLCAWRIQYNSPLHFGNGTRLTVT.

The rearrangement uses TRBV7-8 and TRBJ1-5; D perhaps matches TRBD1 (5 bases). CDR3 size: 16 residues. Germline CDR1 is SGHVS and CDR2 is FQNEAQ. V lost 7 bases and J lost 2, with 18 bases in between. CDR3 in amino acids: CASTKGARIGNQPQHF. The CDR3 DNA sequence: TGTGCCAGCACCAAAGGGGCCAGGATTGGCAATCAGCCCCAGCATTTT.

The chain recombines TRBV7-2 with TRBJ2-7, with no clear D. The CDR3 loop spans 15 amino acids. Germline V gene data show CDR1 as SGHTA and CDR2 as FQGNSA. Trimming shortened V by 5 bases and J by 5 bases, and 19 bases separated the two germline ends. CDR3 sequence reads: CASSPQTGRAHEQYF. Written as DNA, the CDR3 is TGTGCCAGCAGCCCCCAAACCGGAAGGGCCCACGAGCAGTACTTC.

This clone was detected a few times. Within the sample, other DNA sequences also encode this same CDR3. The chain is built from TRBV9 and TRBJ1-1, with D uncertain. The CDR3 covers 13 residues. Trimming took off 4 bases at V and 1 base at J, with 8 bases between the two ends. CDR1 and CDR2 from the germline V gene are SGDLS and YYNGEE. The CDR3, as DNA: TGTGCCAGCAGCATAACAACGAACACTGAAGCTTTCTTT. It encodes CASSITTNTEAFF.

The CDR3 DNA reads as TGTGCCAGCAGTTCTCCCTCCTCTGTAGGGGGTATGTACAATGAGCAGTTCTTC. This sequence encodes CASSSPSSVGGMYNEQFF. The genes are TRBV28 and TRBJ2-1, with a possible D match to TRBD1 (6 bases). Looked up from germline, CDR1 is MDHEN and CDR2 is SYDVKM. CDR3 length: 18 amino acids. Trimming left V 4 bases short and J 4 bases short, with 23 bases between.

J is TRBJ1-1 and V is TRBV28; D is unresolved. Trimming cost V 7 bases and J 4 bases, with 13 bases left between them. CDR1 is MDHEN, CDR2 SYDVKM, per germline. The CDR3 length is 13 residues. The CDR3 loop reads CASIPSILTEAFF. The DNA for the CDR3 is TGTGCCAGCATCCCCAGTATCCTCACTGAAGCTTTCTTT.

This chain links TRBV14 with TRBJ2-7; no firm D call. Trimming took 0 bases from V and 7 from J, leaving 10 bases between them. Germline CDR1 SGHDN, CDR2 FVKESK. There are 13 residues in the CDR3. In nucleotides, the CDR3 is TGTGCCAGCAGCCAAGACGGGTTTGGTGAGCAGTACTTC. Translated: CASSQDGFGEQYF.

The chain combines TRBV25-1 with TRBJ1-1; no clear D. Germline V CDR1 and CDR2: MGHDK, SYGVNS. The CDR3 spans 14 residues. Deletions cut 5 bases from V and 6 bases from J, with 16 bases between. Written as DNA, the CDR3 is TGTGCCAGCAGTCCAGACCGACGAACTGCTGAAGCTTTCTTT. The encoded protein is CASSPDRRTAEAFF.

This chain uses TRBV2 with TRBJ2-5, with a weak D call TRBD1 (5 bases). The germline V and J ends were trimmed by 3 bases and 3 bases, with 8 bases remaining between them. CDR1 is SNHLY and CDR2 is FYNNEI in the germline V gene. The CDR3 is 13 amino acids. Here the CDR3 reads CASSDRDKETQYF. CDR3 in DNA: TGTGCCAGCAGTGACAGGGATAAAGAGACCCAGTACTTC. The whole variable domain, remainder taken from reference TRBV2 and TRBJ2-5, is EPEVTQTPSHQVTQMGQEVILRCVPISNHLYFYWYRQILGQKVEFLVSFYNNEISEKSEIFDDQFSVERPDGSNFTLKIRSTKLEDSAMYFCASSDRDKETQYFGPGTRLLVL.

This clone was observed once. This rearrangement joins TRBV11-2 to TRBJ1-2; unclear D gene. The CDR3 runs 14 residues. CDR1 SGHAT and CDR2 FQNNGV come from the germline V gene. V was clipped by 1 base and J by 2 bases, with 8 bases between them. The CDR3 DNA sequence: TGTGCCAGCAGCTTAGGTGAGGCGAACTATGGCTACACCTTC. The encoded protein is CASSLGEANYGYTF.

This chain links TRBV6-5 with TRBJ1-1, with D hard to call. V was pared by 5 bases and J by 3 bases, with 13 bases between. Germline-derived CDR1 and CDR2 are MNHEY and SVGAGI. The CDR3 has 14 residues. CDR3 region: CASSRPDGDTEAFF. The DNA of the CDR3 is TGTGCCAGCAGTCGCCCGGACGGGGACACTGAAGCTTTCTTT.

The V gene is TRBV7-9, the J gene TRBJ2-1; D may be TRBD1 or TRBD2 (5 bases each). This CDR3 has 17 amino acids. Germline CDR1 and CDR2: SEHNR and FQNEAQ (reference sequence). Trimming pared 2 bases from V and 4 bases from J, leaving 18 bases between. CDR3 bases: TGTGCCAGCAGCTTAAAAATGGGGGTGACGCCTTACAATGAGCAGTTCTTC. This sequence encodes CASSLKMGVTPYNEQFF. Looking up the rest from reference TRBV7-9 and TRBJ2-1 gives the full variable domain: DTGVSQNPRHKITKRGQNVTFRCDPISEHNRLYWYRQTLGQGPEFLTYFQNEAQLEKSRLLSDRFSAERPKGSFSTLEIQRTEQGDSAMYLCASSLKMGVTPYNEQFFGPGTRLTVL.

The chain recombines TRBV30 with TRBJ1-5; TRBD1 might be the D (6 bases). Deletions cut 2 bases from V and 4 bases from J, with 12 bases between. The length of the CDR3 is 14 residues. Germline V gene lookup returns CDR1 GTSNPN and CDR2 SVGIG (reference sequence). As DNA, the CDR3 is TGTGCCTGGAGTATAGGGGGGGGGAATCAGCCCCAGCATTTT. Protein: CAWSIGGGNQPQHF.

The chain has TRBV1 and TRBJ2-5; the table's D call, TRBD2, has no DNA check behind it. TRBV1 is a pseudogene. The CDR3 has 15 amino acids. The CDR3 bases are TGCACCAGCAGCCCCTACCAACTAACGGGAGAGACCCAGTACTTC. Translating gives CTSSPYQLTGETQYF.

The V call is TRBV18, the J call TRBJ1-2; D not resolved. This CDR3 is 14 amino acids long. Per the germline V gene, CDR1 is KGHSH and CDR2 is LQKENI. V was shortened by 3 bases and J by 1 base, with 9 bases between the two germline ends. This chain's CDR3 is CASSPYGDNYGYTF. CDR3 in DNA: TGTGCCAGCTCACCCTACGGGGATAACTATGGCTACACCTTC.

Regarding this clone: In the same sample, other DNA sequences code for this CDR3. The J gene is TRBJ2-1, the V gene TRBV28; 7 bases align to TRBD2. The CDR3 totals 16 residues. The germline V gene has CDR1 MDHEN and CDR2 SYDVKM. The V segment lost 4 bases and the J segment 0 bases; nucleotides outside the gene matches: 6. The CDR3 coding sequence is TGTGCCAGCAGTTCTAGGCTAGCGGACTCCTACAATGAGCAGTTCTTC. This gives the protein CASSSRLADSYNEQFF.

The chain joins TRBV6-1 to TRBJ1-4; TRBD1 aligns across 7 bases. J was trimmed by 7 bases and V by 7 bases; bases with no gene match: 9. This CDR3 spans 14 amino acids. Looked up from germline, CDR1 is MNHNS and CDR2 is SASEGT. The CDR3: CASMLGGASEKLFF. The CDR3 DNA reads TGTGCCAGCATGTTAGGGGGCGCGAGTGAAAAACTGTTTTTT.

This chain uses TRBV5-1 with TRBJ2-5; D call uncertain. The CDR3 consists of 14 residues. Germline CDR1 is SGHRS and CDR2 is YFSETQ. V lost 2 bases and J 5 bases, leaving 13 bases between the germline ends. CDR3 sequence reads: CASSFNPGSETQYF. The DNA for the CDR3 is TGCGCCAGCAGCTTCAATCCCGGGTCGGAGACCCAGTACTTC.

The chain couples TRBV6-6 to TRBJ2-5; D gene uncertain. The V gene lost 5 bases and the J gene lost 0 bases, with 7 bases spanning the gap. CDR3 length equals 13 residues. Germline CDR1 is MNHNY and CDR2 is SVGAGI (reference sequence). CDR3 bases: TGTGCCAGCAGTCGGCGGAACCAAGAGACCCAGTACTTC. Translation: CASSRRNQETQYF.

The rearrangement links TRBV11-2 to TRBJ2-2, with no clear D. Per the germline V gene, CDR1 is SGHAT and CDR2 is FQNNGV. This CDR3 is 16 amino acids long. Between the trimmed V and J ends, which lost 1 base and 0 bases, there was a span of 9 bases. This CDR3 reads CASSLAGISNTGELFF. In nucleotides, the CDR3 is TGTGCCAGCAGCTTAGCCGGAATCTCGAACACCGGGGAGCTGTTTTTT.